The 27 T cell receptor beta chains in this list originate from one sample, sequenced in a study of spatial heterogeneity in lung cancer. The time point: blood at routine non-recurrence follow-up after resection. Via MiXCR, TCRdb re-called the 5' RACE reads, giving one row per CDR3 protein. This sample yields 35,000 to 55,000 distinct CDR3 sequences, of which 20% to 25% are seen a single time; less than 8.5% belongs to the top ten. The sample was PBMCs, taken at follow-up. These receptors came from a female donor with early-stage non-small cell lung cancer.

The table lists this clonotype with a few counts. The chain carries TRBV15 and TRBJ2-1; D is uncertain. CDR3 size: 15 residues. The V end was cut by 6 bases, the J end by 4 bases, with 16 bases between. Per the germline V gene, CDR1 is LNHNV and CDR2 is YYDKDF (reference sequence). The CDR3 nucleotides are TGTGCCACCAGAATTAGTCGTCAGGTTTACAATGAGCAGTTCTTC. Its translation: CATRISRQVYNEQFF.

This clonotype has at least ten counts. The rearrangement links TRBV5-1 to TRBJ1-5; unclear D gene. Germline V CDR1 and CDR2: SGHRS, YFSETQ. This CDR3 comprises 15 residues. The ends were cut back, 2 bases at V and 4 bases at J, with 13 bases in the middle. DNA of the CDR3: TGCGCCAGCAGCTTAACCAATGACGGGAATCAGCCCCAGCATTTT. Translation gives CASSLTNDGNQPQHF.

The rearrangement joins TRBV12-3 or TRBV12-4 to TRBJ2-5; 12 bases fit TRBD2. V was pared by 3 bases and J by 5 bases, with 4 bases of the junction left unmatched. The CDR3 extends over 15 amino acids. This chain's CDR3 is CASSLGTSGLETQYF. The CDR3 DNA follows: TGTGCCAGCAGTTTGGGGACTAGCGGGCTTGAGACCCAGTACTTC.

The rearrangement uses TRBV14 and TRBJ2-3; TRBD2 aligns across 9 bases. Losses at the gene ends were 3 bases for V and 3 bases for J; bases not matched to a gene: 1. The CDR3 runs to 14 residues. Germline V gene data show CDR1 as SGHDN and CDR2 as FVKESK. CDR3 amino acids: CASSHSGRTDTQYF. CDR3 sequence (DNA): TGTGCCAGCAGCCATAGCGGGAGAACAGATACGCAGTATTTT.

The genes are TRBV12-3 or TRBV12-4 and TRBJ2-2; TRBD2 might be the D (6 bases). V was shortened by 6 bases and J by 4 bases, with 30 bases between the two germline ends. The CDR3 runs 20 residues. CDR3 coding DNA: TGTGCCAGCAGGGCCGGTATGAGGAGGGGTCTTACACTTTCCACCGGGGAGCTGTTTTTT. Amino acid sequence: CASRAGMRRGLTLSTGELFF.

This clonotype was recorded a few times. The rearrangement uses TRBV20-1 and TRBJ1-6; TRBD1 might be the D (5 bases). Germline assignment: CDR1 DFQATT and CDR2 SNEGSKA (reference sequence). The CDR3 has 16 residues. The germline V and J ends were trimmed by 0 bases and 7 bases, with 16 bases remaining between them. The CDR3 DNA follows: TGCAGTGCTAGAGATCTCAGGTTAGGGACCAATTCACCCCTCCACTTT. Protein sequence: CSARDLRLGTNSPLHF.

For the CDR3, the DNA is TGTGCCAGCAGGAAATCAGGGGTTCCCTACGAGCAGTACGTC. Its translation is CASRKSGVPYEQYV. The V and J genes are TRBV6-5 and TRBJ2-7; tentatively, D is TRBD1 (6 bases). Germline V CDR1 and CDR2: MNHEY, SVGAGI. Trimming pared 6 bases from V and 2 bases from J, leaving 14 bases between. The CDR3 is 14 residues long.

This clonotype was seen a few times. The gene calls are TRBV9 and TRBJ2-3; D uncertain. Per germline, CDR1 SGDLS and CDR2 YYNGEE. This CDR3 spans 12 amino acids. V was pared by 0 bases and J by 4 bases, with 3 bases between. CDR3 in DNA: TGTGCCAGCAGCGTAGGTCCAGATACGCAGTATTTT. Its protein product is CASSVGPDTQYF.

The table lists this clonotype with many counts. V and J are TRBV20-1 and TRBJ2-5; TRBD2 matches at 11 bases. The CDR3 is 16 residues long. V was clipped by 5 bases and J by 5 bases; unmatched bases: 13. Germline V gene data show CDR1 as DFQATT and CDR2 as SNEGSKA (reference sequence). This CDR3 reads CSAYQIAGGPGETQYF. In nucleotides, the CDR3 is TGCAGTGCTTACCAAATAGCGGGAGGGCCGGGGGAGACCCAGTACTTC.

The sample holds a few counts of this clonotype. The rearrangement links TRBV4-1 to TRBJ1-4; D uncertain. V was trimmed by 0 bases and J by 7 bases, leaving 15 bases between them. CDR3 size: 16 residues. CDR1 MGHRA and CDR2 YSYEKL come from the germline V gene. The DNA of the CDR3 is TGCGCCAGCAGCCAAGATCCTTTAAGACGGGGTGAAAAACTGTTTTTT. Amino acids: CASSQDPLRRGEKLFF.

This clonotype was detected ten times or more. The gene calls are TRBV5-1 and TRBJ2-3; D gene unclear. Trimming removed 2 bases at V and 3 bases at J, with 4 bases between. The CDR3 contains 12 residues. The germline CDR1 and CDR2 sequences are SGHRS and YFSETQ. Here the CDR3 DNA reads TGCGCCAGCAGCTTCGAAACAGATACGCAGTATTTT. This encodes CASSFETDTQYF.

This clonotype was counted only a few times. The chain has TRBV29-1 and TRBJ2-3, with no clear D. V was pared by 3 bases and J by 4 bases, with 11 bases between. Germline CDR1 is SQVTM and CDR2 is ANQGSEA. The length of the CDR3 is 13 residues. Here the CDR3 DNA reads TGCAGCGTTGATAGAGTCTCGGCAGATACGCAGTATTTT. Translation: CSVDRVSADTQYF.

This clonotype was seen more than once but under ten times. V gene TRBV5-6 combines with J gene TRBJ1-1, with D tentatively TRBD1 (6 bases). V lost 3 bases and J 1 base, leaving 13 bases between the germline ends. The CDR3 totals 15 residues. CDR1 SGHDT and CDR2 YYEEEE come from the germline V gene. CDR3 in DNA: TGTGCCAGCAGCTCGGGGGCAGGGACGAACACTGAAGCTTTCTTT. Residues: CASSSGAGTNTEAFF.

The genes are TRBV9 and TRBJ2-1; D perhaps matches TRBD2 (6 bases). The CDR3 contains 14 residues. Germline V gives CDR1 SGDLS, CDR2 YYNGEE. V shed 4 bases and J shed 5 bases, with 13 bases lying between them. CDR3 sequence: CASSKTSRDNEQFF. The CDR3 region has the DNA TGTGCCAGCAGCAAGACTAGTAGAGACAATGAGCAGTTCTTC. Full variable domain (remainder filled in from reference TRBV9 and TRBJ2-1): DSGVTQTPKHLITATGQRVTLRCSPRSGDLSVYWYQQSLDQGLQFLIQYYNGEERAKGNILERFSAQQFPDLHSELNLSSLELGDSALYFCASSKTSRDNEQFFGPGTRLTVL.

This chain connects TRBV9 to TRBJ1-2; D is ambiguous. With 4 bases removed from V and 3 bases from J, the gap between germline ends came to 10 bases. This CDR3 is 13 amino acids long. The germline V gene has CDR1 SGDLS and CDR2 YYNGEE. CDR3 sequence (DNA): TGTGCCAGCAGCCCAGACGTGTACTATGGCTACACCTTC. Its protein is CASSPDVYYGYTF.

This clonotype was observed a handful of times. The CDR3 sequence is CRANGLPYEQYV. The DNA of the CDR3 is TGCAGGGCGAACGGGCTTCCCTACGAGCAGTACGTC. The chain combines TRBV29-1 with TRBJ2-7; D is undetermined. Germline CDR1 and CDR2: SQVTM and ANQGSEA. The CDR3 consists of 12 residues.

This clonotype was seen a single time. This CDR3 reads CASSQESRVNEKLFF. In nucleotides, the CDR3 is TGCGCCAGCAGCCAAGAATCCCGGGTGAATGAAAAACTGTTTTTT. The V and J genes are TRBV4-1 and TRBJ1-4; D gene uncertain. Germline V gene sequence: CDR1 MGHRA, CDR2 YSYEKL. The V gene lost 0 bases and the J gene lost 5 bases, with 10 bases spanning the gap. The CDR3 runs to 15 residues.

This clonotype was seen many times. This rearrangement joins TRBV7-9 to TRBJ1-3; D possibly corresponds to TRBD1 (6 bases). Germline assignment: CDR1 SEHNR and CDR2 FQNEAQ (reference sequence). CDR3 length: 15 amino acids. V gave up 5 bases and J gave up 8 bases, with 19 bases separating them. CDR3 amino acids: CASSRQESGFDTIYF. CDR3 bases: TGTGCCAGCAGCCGACAGGAGTCAGGGTTTGACACCATATATTTT.

This clonotype was detected many times. The chain employs TRBV5-1 and TRBJ2-7; 7 bases fit TRBD2. The CDR3 contains 13 residues. V lost 5 bases, J lost 10 bases, and 12 bases stayed unmatched. Germline CDR1 SGHRS, CDR2 YFSETQ. CDR3 amino acids: CASSSPPGGRQYV. The CDR3 nucleotides read TGCGCCAGCAGTTCACCACCGGGGGGACGCCAGTACGTC.

The J gene is TRBJ2-2, the V gene TRBV7-2, with 10 positions matching TRBD2. CDR1 SGHTA and CDR2 FQGNSA come from the germline V gene. Trimming took 5 bases from V and 6 from J; bases not matched to a gene: 3. This CDR3 region has 14 residues. CDR3 in amino acids: CASSRSGGAGELFF. CDR3 nucleotides: TGTGCCAGCAGCCGGAGCGGGGGGGCCGGGGAGCTGTTTTTT.

V usage is TRBV20-1 and J usage is TRBJ1-2; D not certain. CDR3 size: 15 residues. Trimming took 3 bases from V and 5 from J, leaving 19 bases between them. Germline CDR1 and CDR2: DFQATT and SNEGSKA (reference sequence). The CDR3 sequence is CSASYFGSGGYGYTF. The CDR3 bases are TGCAGTGCTAGTTATTTCGGGTCGGGCGGGTATGGCTACACCTTC.

The gene calls are TRBV18 and TRBJ1-5; D gene unclear. The CDR3 totals 14 residues. Trimming took off 2 bases at V and 3 bases at J, with 8 bases between the two ends. Germline V CDR1 and CDR2: KGHSH, LQKENI. As DNA, the CDR3 is TGTGCCAGCTCACCAGTCCAATTCAATCAGCCCCAGCATTTT. Protein product: CASSPVQFNQPQHF.

This clonotype appeared a few times. This rearrangement joins TRBV29-1 to TRBJ2-7, with D perhaps TRBD2 (5 bases). This CDR3 comprises 13 residues. The V gene's germline CDR1 is SQVTM and CDR2 ANQGSEA. V was cut by 4 bases and J by 4 bases, with 14 bases left in between. The CDR3 bases are TGCAGCGTTGCCTTGAGGGTAGGGTACGAGCAGTACTTC. As protein: CSVALRVGYEQYF.

The rearrangement links TRBV4-2 to TRBJ2-5; no reliable D call. Germline V gene data show CDR1 as LGHNA and CDR2 as YNFKEQ. The V end lost 8 bases, the J end lost 5 bases, and 12 bases lay between the germline ends. The CDR3 covers 12 residues. The chain's CDR3 is CASGQPAETQYF. CDR3 nucleotide sequence: TGTGCCAGCGGGCAACCCGCGGAGACCCAGTACTTC.

At least ten counts were recorded for this clonotype. The chain recombines TRBV5-4 with TRBJ1-5, with 8 bases aligning to TRBD1. From germline, CDR1 is SGHNT and CDR2 YYREEE (reference sequence). This CDR3 is built from 13 residues. With 1 base clipped from V and 6 bases from J, the junction kept 0 bases outside the gene matches. CDR3 sequence (DNA): TGTGCCAGCAGCTTGCAGGGGGCTCAGCCCCAGCATTTT. Translation: CASSLQGAQPQHF.

The chain combines TRBV29-1 with TRBJ1-2; 7 nucleotides agree with TRBD1. This CDR3 has 13 amino acids. Unmatched junction bases numbered 11, after V lost 6 bases and J lost 7 bases. Per the germline V gene, CDR1 is SQVTM and CDR2 is ANQGSEA. This CDR3 reads CSVRETGDLGYTF. As DNA, the CDR3 is TGCAGCGTGAGAGAAACAGGGGATCTTGGCTACACCTTC. The full variable domain, with the rest looked up from reference TRBV29-1 and TRBJ1-2, is SAVISQKPSRDICQRGTSLTIQCQVDSQVTMMFWYRQQPGQSLTLIATANQGSEATYESGFVIDKFPISRPNLTFSTLTVSNMSPEDSSIYLCSVRETGDLGYTFGSGTRLTVV.

This rearrangement joins TRBV5-6 to TRBJ2-1; TRBD2 agrees at 7 bases. The CDR3 is 14 residues long. Losses at the gene ends were 5 bases for V and 5 bases for J; bases not matched to a gene: 7. Germline V lookup: CDR1 SGHDT, CDR2 YYEEEE. The CDR3 sequence is CASSMRGYNNEQFF. The CDR3 DNA is TGTGCCAGCAGTATGCGGGGGTACAACAATGAGCAGTTCTTC.